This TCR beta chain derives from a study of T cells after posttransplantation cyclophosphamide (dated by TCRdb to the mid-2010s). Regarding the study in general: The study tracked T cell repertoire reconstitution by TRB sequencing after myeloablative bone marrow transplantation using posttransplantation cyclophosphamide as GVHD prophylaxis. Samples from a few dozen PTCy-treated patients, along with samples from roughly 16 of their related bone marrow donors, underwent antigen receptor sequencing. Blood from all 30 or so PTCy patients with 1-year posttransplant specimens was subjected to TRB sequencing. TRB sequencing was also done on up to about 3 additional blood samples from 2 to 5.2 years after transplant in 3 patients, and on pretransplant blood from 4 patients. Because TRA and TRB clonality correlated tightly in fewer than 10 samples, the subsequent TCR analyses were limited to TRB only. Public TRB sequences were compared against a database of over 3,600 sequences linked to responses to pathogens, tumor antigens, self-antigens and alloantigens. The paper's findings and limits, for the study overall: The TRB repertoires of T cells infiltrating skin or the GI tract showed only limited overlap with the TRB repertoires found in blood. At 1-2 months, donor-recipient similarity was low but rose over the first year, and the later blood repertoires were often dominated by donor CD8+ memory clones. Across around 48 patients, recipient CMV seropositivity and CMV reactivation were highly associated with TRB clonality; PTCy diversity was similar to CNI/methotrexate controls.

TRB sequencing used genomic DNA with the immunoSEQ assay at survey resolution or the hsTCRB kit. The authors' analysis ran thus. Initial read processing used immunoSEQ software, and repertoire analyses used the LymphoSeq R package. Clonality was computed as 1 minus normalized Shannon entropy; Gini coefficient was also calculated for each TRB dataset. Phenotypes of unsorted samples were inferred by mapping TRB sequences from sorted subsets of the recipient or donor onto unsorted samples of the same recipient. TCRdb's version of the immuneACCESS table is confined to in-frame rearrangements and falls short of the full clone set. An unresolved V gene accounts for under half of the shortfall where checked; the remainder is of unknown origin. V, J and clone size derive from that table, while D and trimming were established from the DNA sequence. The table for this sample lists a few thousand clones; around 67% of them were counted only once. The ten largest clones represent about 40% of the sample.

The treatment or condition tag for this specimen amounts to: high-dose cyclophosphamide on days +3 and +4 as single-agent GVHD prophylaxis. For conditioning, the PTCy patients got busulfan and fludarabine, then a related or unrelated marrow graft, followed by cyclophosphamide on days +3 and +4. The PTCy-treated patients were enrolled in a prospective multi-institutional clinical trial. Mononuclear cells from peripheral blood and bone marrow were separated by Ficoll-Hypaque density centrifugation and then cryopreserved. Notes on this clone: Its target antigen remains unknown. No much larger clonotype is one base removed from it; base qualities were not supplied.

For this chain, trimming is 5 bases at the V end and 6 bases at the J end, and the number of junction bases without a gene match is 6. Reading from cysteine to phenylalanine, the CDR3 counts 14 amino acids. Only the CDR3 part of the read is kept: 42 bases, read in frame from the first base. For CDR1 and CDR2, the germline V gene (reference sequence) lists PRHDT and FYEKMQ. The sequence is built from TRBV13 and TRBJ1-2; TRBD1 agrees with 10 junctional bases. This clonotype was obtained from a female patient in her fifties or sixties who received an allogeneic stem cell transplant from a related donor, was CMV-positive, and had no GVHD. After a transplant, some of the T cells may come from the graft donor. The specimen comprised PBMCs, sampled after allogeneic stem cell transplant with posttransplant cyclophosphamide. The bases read TGTGCCAGCAGCACCAGGGACAGGGGAGATGGCTACACCTTC. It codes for CASSTRDRGDGYTF.